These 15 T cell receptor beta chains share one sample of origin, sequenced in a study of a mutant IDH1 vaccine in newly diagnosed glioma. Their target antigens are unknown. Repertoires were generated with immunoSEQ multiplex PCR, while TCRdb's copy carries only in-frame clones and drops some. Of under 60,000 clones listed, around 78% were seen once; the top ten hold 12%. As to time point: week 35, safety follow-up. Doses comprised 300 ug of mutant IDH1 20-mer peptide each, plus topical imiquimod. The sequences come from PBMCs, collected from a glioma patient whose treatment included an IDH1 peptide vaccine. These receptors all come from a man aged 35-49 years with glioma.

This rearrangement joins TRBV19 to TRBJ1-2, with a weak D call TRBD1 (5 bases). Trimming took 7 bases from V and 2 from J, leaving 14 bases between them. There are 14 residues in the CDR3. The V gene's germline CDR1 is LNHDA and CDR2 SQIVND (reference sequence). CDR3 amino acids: CASIPRELNYGYTF. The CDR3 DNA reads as TGTGCCAGTATCCCCAGGGAACTGAACTATGGCTACACCTTC.

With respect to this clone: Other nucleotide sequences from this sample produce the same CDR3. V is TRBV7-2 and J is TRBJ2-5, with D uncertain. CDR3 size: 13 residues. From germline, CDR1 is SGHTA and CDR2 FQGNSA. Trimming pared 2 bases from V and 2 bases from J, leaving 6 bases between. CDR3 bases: TGTGCCAGCAGCTTAACCCCTCAAGAGACCCAGTACTTC. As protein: CASSLTPQETQYF.

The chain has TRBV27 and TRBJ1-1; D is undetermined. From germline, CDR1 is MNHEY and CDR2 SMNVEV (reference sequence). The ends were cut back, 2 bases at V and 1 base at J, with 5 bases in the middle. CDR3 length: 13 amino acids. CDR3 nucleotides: TGTGCCAGCAGTTTACGGGGGAACACTGAAGCTTTCTTT. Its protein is CASSLRGNTEAFF.

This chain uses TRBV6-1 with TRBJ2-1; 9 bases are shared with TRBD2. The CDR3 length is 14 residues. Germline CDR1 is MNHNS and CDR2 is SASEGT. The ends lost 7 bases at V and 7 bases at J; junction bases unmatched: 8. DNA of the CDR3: TGTGCCAGCAAGTCTAGCGGGGAAACAAATGAGCAGTTCTTC. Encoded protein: CASKSSGETNEQFF.

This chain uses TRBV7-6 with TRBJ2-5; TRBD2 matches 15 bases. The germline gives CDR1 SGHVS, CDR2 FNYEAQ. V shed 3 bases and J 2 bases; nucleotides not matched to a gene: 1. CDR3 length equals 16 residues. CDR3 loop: CASSFGLAGGQETQYF. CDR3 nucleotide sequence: TGTGCCAGCAGCTTCGGACTAGCGGGAGGGCAAGAGACCCAGTACTTC.

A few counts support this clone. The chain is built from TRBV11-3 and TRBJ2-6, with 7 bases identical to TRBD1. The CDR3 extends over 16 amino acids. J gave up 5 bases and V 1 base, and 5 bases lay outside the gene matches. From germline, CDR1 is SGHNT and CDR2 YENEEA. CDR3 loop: CASSLGLDRWANVLTF. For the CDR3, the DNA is TGTGCCAGCAGCTTAGGGCTGGACAGGTGGGCCAACGTCCTGACTTTC.

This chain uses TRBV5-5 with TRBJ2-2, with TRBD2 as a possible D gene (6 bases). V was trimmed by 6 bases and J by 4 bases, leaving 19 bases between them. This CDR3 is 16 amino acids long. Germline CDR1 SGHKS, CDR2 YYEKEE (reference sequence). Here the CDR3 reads CASIHQGLLGTGELFF. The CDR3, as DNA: TGTGCCAGCATTCACCAGGGACTGCTCGGCACCGGGGAGCTGTTTTTT.

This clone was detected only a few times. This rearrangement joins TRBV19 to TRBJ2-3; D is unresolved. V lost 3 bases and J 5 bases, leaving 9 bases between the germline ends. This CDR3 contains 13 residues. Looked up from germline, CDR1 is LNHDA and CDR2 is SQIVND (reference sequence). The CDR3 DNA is TGTGCCAGTAGTATCGGGCAGGTAGATACGCAGTATTTT. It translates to CASSIGQVDTQYF. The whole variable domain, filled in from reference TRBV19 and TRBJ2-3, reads DGGITQSPKYLFRKEGQNVTLSCEQNLNHDAMYWYRQDPGQGLRLIYYSQIVNDFQKGDIAEGYSVSREKKESFPLTVTSAQKNPTAFYLCASSIGQVDTQYFGPGTRLTVL.

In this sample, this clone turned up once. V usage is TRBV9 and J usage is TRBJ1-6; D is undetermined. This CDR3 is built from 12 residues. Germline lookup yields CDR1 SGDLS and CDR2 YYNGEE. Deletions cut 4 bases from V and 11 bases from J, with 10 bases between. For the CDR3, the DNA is TGTGCCAGCAGCCGGGCTCTTGCACCCCTCCACTTT. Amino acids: CASSRALAPLHF.

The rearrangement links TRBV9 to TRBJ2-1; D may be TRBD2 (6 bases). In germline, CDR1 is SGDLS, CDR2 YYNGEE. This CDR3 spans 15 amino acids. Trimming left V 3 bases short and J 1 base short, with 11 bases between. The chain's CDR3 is CASSAMEGSYNEQFF. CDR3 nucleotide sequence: TGTGCCAGCAGCGCGATGGAGGGGTCCTACAATGAGCAGTTCTTC.

Written as DNA, the CDR3 is TGTGCCAGCAGCGCTGGTGGTAGCGGGGCTTCCTACAATGAGCAGTTCTTC. This translates into CASSAGGSGASYNEQFF. The chain carries TRBV5-4 and TRBJ2-1, with 8 bases lining up with TRBD2. From germline, CDR1 is SGHNT and CDR2 YYREEE (reference sequence). This CDR3 has 17 amino acids. V lost 4 bases to trimming and J lost 1 base; unmatched junction nucleotides: 10.

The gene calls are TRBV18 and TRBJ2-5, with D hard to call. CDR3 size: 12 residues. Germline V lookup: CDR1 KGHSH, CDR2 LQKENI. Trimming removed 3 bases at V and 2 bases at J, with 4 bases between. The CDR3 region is CASSPQQETQYF. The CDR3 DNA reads TGTGCCAGCTCACCCCAACAAGAGACCCAGTACTTC.

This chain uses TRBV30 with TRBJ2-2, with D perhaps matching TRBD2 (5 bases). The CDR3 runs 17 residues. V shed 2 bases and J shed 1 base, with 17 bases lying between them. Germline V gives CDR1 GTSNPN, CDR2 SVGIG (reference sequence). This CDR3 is CAWSRARTFVNTGELFF. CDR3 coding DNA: TGTGCCTGGAGTCGGGCGAGGACTTTCGTGAACACCGGGGAGCTGTTTTTT.

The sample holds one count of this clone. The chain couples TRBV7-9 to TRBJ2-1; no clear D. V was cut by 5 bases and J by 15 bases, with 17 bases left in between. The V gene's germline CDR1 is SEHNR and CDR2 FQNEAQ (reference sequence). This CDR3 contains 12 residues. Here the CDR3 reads CASSPLPEVGFF. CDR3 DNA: TGTGCCAGCAGCCCTCTACCCGAAGTTGGGTTCTTC.

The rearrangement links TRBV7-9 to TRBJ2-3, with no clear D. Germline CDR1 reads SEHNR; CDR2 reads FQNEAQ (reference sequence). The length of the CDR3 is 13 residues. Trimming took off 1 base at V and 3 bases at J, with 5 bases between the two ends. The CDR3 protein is CASSLVGTDTQYF. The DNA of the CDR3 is TGTGCCAGCAGCTTAGTTGGGACAGATACGCAGTATTTT.